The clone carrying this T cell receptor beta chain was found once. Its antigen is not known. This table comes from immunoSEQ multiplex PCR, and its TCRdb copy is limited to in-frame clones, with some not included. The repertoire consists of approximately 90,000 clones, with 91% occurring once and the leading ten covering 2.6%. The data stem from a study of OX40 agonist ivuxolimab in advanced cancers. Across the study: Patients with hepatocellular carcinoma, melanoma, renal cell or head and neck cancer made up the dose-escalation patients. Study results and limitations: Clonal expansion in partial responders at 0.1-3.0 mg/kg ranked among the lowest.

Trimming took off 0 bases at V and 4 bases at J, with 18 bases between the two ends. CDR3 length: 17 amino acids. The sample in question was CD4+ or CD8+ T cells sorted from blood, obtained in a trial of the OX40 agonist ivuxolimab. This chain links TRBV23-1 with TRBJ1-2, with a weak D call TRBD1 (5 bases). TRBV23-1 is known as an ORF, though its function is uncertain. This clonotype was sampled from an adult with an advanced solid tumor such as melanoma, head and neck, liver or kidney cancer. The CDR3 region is CASSQSPDTYPLYGYTF. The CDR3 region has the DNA TGCGCCAGCAGTCAATCACCGGACACTTATCCTCTCTATGGCTACACCTTC.